The 18 T cell receptor beta chains below were found in one sample sequenced in a study of blood T cell repertoires in COVID-19. Measured with immunoSEQ multiplex PCR; TCRdb has only the in-frame clones, and not every one. The sample records 300,000 or so clones, more than 70% being singletons. What was sequenced was peripheral blood. Receptors originate from a woman in her forties or fifties who had recovered from COVID-19.

V and J are TRBV10-3 and TRBJ1-3; possibly TRBD1 for D (5 bases). The CDR3 sequence is 13 residues long. Trimming pared 7 bases from V and 2 bases from J, leaving 9 bases between. Germline lookup yields CDR1 ENHRY and CDR2 SYGVKD. The CDR3 reads CAITSGPGNTIYF. CDR3 in DNA: TGTGCCATCACATCAGGGCCTGGAAACACCATATATTTT.

The chain uses TRBV29-1 and TRBJ1-4; 8 positions match TRBD1. V dropped 7 bases and J dropped 7; count of bases not matched to a gene: 5. Germline V gene data show CDR1 as SQVTM and CDR2 as ANQGSEA. The CDR3 has 12 amino acids. The CDR3, as DNA: TGCAGCGGCGGACAGGGCCCTGAAAAACTGTTTTTT. Translation gives CSGGQGPEKLFF.

CDR3 residues: CASKSEDETQYF. Here the CDR3 DNA reads TGTGCCAGCAAGTCGGAGGACGAGACCCAGTACTTC. This sequence joins TRBV6-6 and TRBJ2-5; a weak D match, TRBD2 (5 bases). Looked up from germline, CDR1 is MNHNY and CDR2 is SVGAGI (reference sequence). The CDR3 consists of 12 residues. V dropped 7 bases and J dropped 5 bases, with 11 bases sitting between them.

The CDR3 coding sequence is TGTGCCAGCAGTTTACGAGGCGGCTTCAATCAGCCCCAGCATTTT. Encoded protein: CASSLRGGFNQPQHF. V gene TRBV28 combines with J gene TRBJ1-5; D is unclear. V gave up 2 bases and J gave up 3 bases, with 11 bases separating them. This CDR3 is built from 15 residues. Germline CDR1 reads MDHEN; CDR2 reads SYDVKM.

The chain employs TRBV9 and TRBJ1-1; 9 bases are a match to TRBD1. The CDR3 is 14 amino acids. V gave up 0 bases and J gave up 4 bases; unmatched junction bases: 1. In germline, CDR1 is SGDLS, CDR2 YYNGEE. CDR3 sequence reads: CASSVVTGGTEAFF. DNA for the CDR3: TGTGCCAGCAGCGTAGTGACAGGGGGCACTGAAGCTTTCTTT.

This chain joins TRBV27 and TRBJ1-2, with a possible D match to TRBD1 (6 bases). This CDR3 has 16 amino acids. In germline, CDR1 is MNHEY, CDR2 SMNVEV (reference sequence). The V end was cut by 6 bases, the J end by 4 bases, with 21 bases between. The CDR3 sequence is CASRQNRDTYLYGYTF. DNA of the CDR3: TGTGCCAGCAGACAAAACCGGGACACCTACCTCTATGGCTACACCTTC.

The chain couples TRBV28 to TRBJ2-7; possible D gene TRBD1, 6 bases. Germline V lookup: CDR1 MDHEN, CDR2 SYDVKM. With 3 bases removed from V and 3 bases from J, the gap between germline ends came to 12 bases. This CDR3 is 14 amino acids long. The CDR3 bases are TGTGCCAGCAGTTTCCCCGGACAGTTCTACGAGCAGTACTTC. This codes for CASSFPGQFYEQYF.

The chain carries TRBV19 and TRBJ2-3; 12 bases are shared with TRBD2. The V gene's germline CDR1 is LNHDA and CDR2 SQIVND (reference sequence). This CDR3 has 15 residues. The junction had 7 bases not matched to a gene; V was cut back by 7 bases and J by 5 bases. CDR3: CASTRLAGDRDTQYF. CDR3 sequence (DNA): TGTGCCAGTACCCGACTAGCGGGAGATAGAGATACGCAGTATTTT.

The genes are TRBV5-1 and TRBJ2-5, with a tentative D call TRBD1 (6 bases). Trimming cost V 1 base and J 4 bases, with 17 bases left between them. Germline V gives CDR1 SGHRS, CDR2 YFSETQ. The CDR3 totals 16 residues. The CDR3 coding sequence is TGCGCCAGCAGCTTGTTGGGGGCTAAATCCGGAGAGACCCAGTACTTC. It encodes CASSLLGAKSGETQYF.

This chain links TRBV24-1 with TRBJ2-6, with 10 bases matching TRBD1. Germline CDR1 KGHDR, CDR2 SFDVKD. V was pared by 3 bases and J by 2 bases, with 3 bases of the junction left unmatched. The CDR3 totals 17 residues. DNA of the CDR3: TGTGCCACCAGTGATCCGACAGGGGGCGCTGGGGCCAACGTCCTGACTTTC. Translation: CATSDPTGGAGANVLTF.

This clone was found a few times. This sequence joins TRBV6-2 or TRBV6-3 and TRBJ1-1; D possibly corresponds to TRBD1 (6 bases). CDR1 is MNHEY and CDR2 is SVGEGT in the germline V gene. The CDR3 has 14 amino acids. V shed 4 bases and J shed 6 bases, with 15 bases lying between them. The CDR3 DNA reads as TGTGCCAGCAGTTTAGTGGCAGGGGCCGCTGAAGCTTTCTTT. Protein: CASSLVAGAAEAFF.

The chain combines TRBV4-2 with TRBJ2-2, with 7 bases matching TRBD1. CDR3 size: 15 residues. Germline CDR1 LGHNA, CDR2 YNFKEQ. With 3 bases clipped from V and 4 bases from J, the junction kept 5 bases outside the gene matches. The CDR3 DNA follows: TGTGCCAGCAGCCAGGGGGACAGTATCACCGGGGAGCTGTTTTTT. It is translated as CASSQGDSITGELFF.

The CDR3 region has the DNA TGTGCCAGCAGCGTAGGTGAATTGCGCGGAAATACGCAGTATTTT. Its protein is CASSVGELRGNTQYF. The rearrangement joins TRBV9 to TRBJ2-3, with D hard to call. The CDR3 has 15 residues. The ends were cut back, 0 bases at V and 7 bases at J, with 15 bases in the middle. Germline assignment: CDR1 SGDLS and CDR2 YYNGEE.

The chain recombines TRBV25-1 with TRBJ2-2; TRBD2 aligns across 9 bases. The CDR3 consists of 18 residues. The junction had 17 bases not matched to a gene; V was cut back by 7 bases and J by 5 bases. The V gene's germline CDR1 is MGHDK and CDR2 SYGVNS. The CDR3 sequence is CASTRGGAGSAATGELFF. In nucleotides, the CDR3 is TGTGCCAGCACGCGGGGGGGCGCTGGAAGTGCCGCTACCGGGGAGCTGTTTTTT.

This clone has a handful of counts. V is TRBV5-6 and J is TRBJ1-6, with TRBD1 as a possible D gene (5 bases). The CDR3 is 13 residues long. Germline lookup yields CDR1 SGHDT and CDR2 YYEEEE. With 0 bases removed from V and 7 bases from J, the gap between germline ends came to 5 bases. The CDR3 nucleotides are TGTGCCAGCAGCTTGGACAGGAATTCACCCCTCCACTTT. Translation: CASSLDRNSPLHF.

This clone appeared once. The chain couples TRBV4-2 to TRBJ1-2, with D tentatively TRBD1 (6 bases). V lost 3 bases, J lost 2 bases, and 13 bases lay in between. This CDR3 has 15 amino acids. Germline V gene lookup returns CDR1 LGHNA and CDR2 YNFKEQ. CDR3 coding DNA: TGTGCCAGCAGCCATATGGCCGGACAGAACTATGGCTACACCTTC. Residues: CASSHMAGQNYGYTF.

Concerning this clone: The same CDR3 also results from other DNA sequences found in this sample. The chain links TRBV4-3 to TRBJ2-7, with D possibly TRBD1 on 6 matching bases. Looked up from germline, CDR1 is LGHNA and CDR2 is YSLEER. The CDR3 runs 12 residues. Trimming took off 1 base at V and 6 bases at J, with 7 bases between the two ends. The CDR3 bases are TGCGCCAGCAGCCAAGGCAGGGGCGAGCAGTACTTC. Translating it yields CASSQGRGEQYF.

The V gene is TRBV11-3, the J gene TRBJ2-2, with 7 positions matching TRBD1. Per the germline V gene, CDR1 is SGHNT and CDR2 is YENEEA. This CDR3 is 14 amino acids long. V trimming: 5 bases; J trimming: 6 bases; junction bases outside the gene matches: 6. The CDR3: CASSAQGESGELFF. CDR3 coding DNA: TGTGCCAGCAGCGCCCAGGGGGAATCCGGGGAGCTGTTTTTT.